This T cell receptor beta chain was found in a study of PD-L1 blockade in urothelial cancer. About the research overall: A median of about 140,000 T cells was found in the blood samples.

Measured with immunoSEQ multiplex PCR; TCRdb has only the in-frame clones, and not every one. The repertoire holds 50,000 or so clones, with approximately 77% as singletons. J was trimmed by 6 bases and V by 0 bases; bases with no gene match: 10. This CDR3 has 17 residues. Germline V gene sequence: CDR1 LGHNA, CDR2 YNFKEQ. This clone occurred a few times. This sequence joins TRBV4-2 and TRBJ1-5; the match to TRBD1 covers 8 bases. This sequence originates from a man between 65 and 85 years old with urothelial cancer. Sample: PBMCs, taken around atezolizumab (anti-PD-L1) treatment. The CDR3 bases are TGTGCCAGCAGCCAAGAGTTAGGACAGGGCAGTGCTCAGCCCCAGCATTTT. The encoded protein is CASSQELGQGSAQPQHF.